This T cell receptor beta chain was observed in a study of shared clonotypes between healthy human individuals. V was shortened by 1 base and J by 5 bases, with 11 bases between the two germline ends. Germline-derived CDR1 and CDR2 are MNHNY and SVGAGI (reference sequence). The CDR3 totals 14 residues. As to this clone: Its antigen remains unknown.

Notes on the study in general: Of the naive CD4 clonotypes, approximately 5% were shared across a handful of donors.

Clones were sequenced by immunoSEQ multiplex PCR, and TCRdb holds only the in-frame ones, with some missing. The table has approximately 980,000 clones, about 80% seen once; the top ten hold about 1.5%. Sequencing was done on a sample of memory CD4+ T cells sorted from blood. The subset denotes: CD45RA-negative fraction. The origin of this receptor is a man between 18 and 29 years old in good health. The chain joins TRBV6-6 to TRBJ1-1, with D maybe TRBD1 (6 bases). Here the CDR3 DNA reads TGTGCCAGCAGTTACTTCCAGGGGATGACTGAAGCTTTCTTT. Residues: CASSYFQGMTEAFF.